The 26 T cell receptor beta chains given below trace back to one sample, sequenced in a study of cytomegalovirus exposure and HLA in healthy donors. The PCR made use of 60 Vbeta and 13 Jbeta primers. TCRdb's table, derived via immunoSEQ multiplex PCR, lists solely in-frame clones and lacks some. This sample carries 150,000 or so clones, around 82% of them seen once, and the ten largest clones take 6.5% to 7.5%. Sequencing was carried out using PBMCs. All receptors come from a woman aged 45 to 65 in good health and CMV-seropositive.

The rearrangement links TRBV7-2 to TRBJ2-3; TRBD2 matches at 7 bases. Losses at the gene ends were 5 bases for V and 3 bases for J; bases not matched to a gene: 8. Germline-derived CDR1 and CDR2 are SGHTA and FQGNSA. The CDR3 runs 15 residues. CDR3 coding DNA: TGTGCCAGCAGCCCAGTGGCGGGGGTAACAGATACGCAGTATTTT. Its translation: CASSPVAGVTDTQYF.

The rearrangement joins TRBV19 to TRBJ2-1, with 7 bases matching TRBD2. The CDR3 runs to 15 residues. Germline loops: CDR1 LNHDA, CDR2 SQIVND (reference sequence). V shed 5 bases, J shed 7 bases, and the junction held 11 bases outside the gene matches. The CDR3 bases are TGTGCCAGTAGTGTCGCCCTAAACGGGAGGAATGAGCAGTTCTTC. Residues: CASSVALNGRNEQFF. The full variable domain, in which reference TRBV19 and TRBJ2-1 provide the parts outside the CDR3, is DGGITQSPKYLFRKEGQNVTLSCEQNLNHDAMYWYRQDPGQGLRLIYYSQIVNDFQKGDIAEGYSVSREKKESFPLTVTSAQKNPTAFYLCASSVALNGRNEQFFGPGTRLTVL.

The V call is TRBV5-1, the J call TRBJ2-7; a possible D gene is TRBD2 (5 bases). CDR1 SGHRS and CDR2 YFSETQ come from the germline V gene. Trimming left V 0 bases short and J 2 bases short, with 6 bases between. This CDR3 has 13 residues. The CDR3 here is CASSLGRTYEQYF. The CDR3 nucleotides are TGCGCCAGCAGCTTGGGGAGGACCTACGAGCAGTACTTC.

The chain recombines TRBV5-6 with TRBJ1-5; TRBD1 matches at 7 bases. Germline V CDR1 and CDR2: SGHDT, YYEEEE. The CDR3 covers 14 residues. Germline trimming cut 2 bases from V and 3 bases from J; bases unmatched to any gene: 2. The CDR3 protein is CASSFRGANQPQHF. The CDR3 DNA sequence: TGTGCCAGCAGCTTCAGGGGGGCCAATCAGCCCCAGCATTTT.

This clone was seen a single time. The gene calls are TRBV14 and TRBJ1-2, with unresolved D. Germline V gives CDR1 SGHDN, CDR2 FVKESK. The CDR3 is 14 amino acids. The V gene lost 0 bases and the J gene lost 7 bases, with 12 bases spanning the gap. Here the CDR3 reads CASSQDPSRFGYTF. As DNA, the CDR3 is TGTGCCAGCAGCCAAGATCCGTCACGGTTTGGCTACACCTTC.

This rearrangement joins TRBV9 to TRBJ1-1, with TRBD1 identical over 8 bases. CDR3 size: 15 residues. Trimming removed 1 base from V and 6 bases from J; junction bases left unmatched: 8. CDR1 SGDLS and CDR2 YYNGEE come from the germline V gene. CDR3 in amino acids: CASSVSDNRGAEAFF. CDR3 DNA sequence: TGTGCCAGCAGCGTATCGGATAACAGGGGGGCTGAAGCTTTCTTT.

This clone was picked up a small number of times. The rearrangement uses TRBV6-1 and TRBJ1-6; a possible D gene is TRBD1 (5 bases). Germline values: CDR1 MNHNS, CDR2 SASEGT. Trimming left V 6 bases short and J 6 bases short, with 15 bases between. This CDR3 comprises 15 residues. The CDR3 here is CASRVVGQGNSPLHF. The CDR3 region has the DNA TGTGCCAGCAGAGTTGTTGGGCAGGGTAATTCACCCCTCCACTTT.

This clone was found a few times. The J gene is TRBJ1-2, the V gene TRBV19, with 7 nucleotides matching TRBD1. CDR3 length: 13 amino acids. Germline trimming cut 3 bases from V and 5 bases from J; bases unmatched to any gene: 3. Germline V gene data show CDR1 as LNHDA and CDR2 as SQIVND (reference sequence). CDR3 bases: TGTGCCAGTAGTATGGGACAGACGTATGGCTACACCTTC. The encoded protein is CASSMGQTYGYTF.

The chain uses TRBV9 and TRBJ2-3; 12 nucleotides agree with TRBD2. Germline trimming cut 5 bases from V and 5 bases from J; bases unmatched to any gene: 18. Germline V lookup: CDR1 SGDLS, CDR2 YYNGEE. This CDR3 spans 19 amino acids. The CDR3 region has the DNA TGTGCCAGCAGTCCAAGGGGAGGGGGGCTAGCGGGGGGGCGAGATACGCAGTATTTT. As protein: CASSPRGGGLAGGRDTQYF.

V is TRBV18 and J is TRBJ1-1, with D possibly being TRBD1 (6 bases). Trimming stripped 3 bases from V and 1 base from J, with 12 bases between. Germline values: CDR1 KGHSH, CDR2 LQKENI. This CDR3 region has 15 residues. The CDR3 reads CASSPPGTKNTEAFF. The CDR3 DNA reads TGTGCCAGCTCACCGCCCGGGACAAAGAACACTGAAGCTTTCTTT. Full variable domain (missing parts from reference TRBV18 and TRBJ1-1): NAGVMQNPRHLVRRRGQEARLRCSPMKGHSHVYWYRQLPEEGLKFMVYLQKENIIDESGMPKERFSAEFPKEGPSILRIQQVVRGDSAAYFCASSPPGTKNTEAFFGQGTRLTVV.

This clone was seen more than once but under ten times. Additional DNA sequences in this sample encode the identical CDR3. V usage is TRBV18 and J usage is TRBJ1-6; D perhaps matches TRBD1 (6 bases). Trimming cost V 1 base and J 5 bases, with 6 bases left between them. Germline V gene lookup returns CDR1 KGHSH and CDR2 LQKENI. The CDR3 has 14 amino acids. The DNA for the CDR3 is TGTGCCAGCTCACCACGACAGGATAATTCACCCCTCCACTTT. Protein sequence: CASSPRQDNSPLHF.

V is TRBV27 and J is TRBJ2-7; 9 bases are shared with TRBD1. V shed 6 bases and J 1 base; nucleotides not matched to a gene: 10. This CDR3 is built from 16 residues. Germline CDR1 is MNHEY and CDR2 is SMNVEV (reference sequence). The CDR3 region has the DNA TGTGCCAGCAGACTCACCGGGACAGGGATTTCCTACGAGCAGTACTTC. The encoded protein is CASRLTGTGISYEQYF.

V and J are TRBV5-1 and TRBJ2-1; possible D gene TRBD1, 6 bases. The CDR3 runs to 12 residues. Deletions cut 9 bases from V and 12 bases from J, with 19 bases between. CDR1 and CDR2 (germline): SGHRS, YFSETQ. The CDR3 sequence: CATGEPGGGQFF. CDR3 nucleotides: TGCGCCACCGGGGAACCTGGGGGCGGGCAGTTCTTC. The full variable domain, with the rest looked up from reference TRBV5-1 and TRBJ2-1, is KAGVTQTPRYLIKTRGQQVTLSCSPISGHRSVSWYQQTPGQGLQFLFEYFSETQRNKGNFPGRFSGRQFSNSRSEMNVSTLELGDSALYLCATGEPGGGQFFGPGTRLTVL.

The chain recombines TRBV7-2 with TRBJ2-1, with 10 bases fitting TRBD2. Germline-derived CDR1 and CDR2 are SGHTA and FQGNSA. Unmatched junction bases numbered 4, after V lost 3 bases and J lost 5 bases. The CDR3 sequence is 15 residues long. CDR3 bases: TGTGCCAGCAGCTTGAGCGGGGGGGCAAACAATGAGCAGTTCTTC. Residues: CASSLSGGANNEQFF.

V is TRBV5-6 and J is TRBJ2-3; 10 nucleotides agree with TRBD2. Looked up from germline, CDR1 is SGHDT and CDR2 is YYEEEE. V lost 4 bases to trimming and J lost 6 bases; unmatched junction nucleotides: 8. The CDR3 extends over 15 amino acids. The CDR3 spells CASSTPSGGGDTQYF. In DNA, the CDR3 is TGTGCCAGCAGCACCCCTAGCGGGGGAGGGGATACGCAGTATTTT.

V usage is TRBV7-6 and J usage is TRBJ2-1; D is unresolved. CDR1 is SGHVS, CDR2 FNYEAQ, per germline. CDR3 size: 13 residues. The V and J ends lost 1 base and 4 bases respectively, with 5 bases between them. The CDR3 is CASSLGAYNEQFF. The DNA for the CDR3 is TGTGCCAGCAGCTTAGGGGCGTACAATGAGCAGTTCTTC.

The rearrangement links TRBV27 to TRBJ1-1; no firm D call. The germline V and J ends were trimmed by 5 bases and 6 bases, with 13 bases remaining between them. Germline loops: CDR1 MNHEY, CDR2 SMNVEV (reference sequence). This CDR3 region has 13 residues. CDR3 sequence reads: CASSPQVDAEAFF. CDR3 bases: TGTGCCAGCAGTCCCCAGGTGGATGCTGAAGCTTTCTTT.

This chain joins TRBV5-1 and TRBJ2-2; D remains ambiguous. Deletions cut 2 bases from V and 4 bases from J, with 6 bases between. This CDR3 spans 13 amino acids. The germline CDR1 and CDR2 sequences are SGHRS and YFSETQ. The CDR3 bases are TGCGCCAGCAGCTTTCCGGGCACCGGGGAGCTGTTTTTT. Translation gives CASSFPGTGELFF. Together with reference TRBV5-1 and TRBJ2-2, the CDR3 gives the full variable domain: KAGVTQTPRYLIKTRGQQVTLSCSPISGHRSVSWYQQTPGQGLQFLFEYFSETQRNKGNFPGRFSGRQFSNSRSEMNVSTLELGDSALYLCASSFPGTGELFFGEGSRLTVL.

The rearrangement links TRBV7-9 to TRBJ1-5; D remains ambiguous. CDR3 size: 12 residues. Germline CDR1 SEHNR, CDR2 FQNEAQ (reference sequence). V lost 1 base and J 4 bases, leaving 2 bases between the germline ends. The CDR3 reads CASSLVNQPQHF. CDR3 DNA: TGTGCCAGCAGCTTAGTAAATCAGCCCCAGCATTTT.

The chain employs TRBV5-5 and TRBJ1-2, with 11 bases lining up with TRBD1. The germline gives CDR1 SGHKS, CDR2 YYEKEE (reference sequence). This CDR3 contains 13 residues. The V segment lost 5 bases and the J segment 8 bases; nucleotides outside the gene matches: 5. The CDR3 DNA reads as TGTGCCAGCAGTCCGGACAGGGGGCTGGGCTACACCTTC. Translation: CASSPDRGLGYTF.

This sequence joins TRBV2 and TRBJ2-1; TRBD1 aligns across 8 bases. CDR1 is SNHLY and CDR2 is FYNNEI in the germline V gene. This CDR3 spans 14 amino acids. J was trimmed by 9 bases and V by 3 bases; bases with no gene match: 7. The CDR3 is CASSDPWTGSEQFF. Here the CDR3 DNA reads TGTGCCAGCAGTGATCCTTGGACAGGGTCTGAGCAGTTCTTC.

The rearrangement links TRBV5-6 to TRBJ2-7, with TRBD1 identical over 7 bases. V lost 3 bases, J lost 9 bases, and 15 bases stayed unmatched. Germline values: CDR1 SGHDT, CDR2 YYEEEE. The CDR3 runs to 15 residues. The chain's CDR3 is CASSSRDSGTQGQYF. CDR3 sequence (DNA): TGTGCCAGCAGCTCCCGGGACAGTGGGACCCAGGGGCAGTACTTC.

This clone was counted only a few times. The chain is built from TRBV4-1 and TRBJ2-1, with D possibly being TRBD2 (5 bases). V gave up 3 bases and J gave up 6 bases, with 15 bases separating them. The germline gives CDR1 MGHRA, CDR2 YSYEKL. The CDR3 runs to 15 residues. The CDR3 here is CASSHDEGQINEQFF. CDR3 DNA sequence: TGCGCCAGCAGCCACGACGAGGGCCAGATCAATGAGCAGTTCTTC.

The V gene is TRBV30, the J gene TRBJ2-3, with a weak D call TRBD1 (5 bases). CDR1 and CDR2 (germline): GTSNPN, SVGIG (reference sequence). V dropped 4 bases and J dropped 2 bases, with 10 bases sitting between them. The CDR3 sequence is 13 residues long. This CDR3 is CAWNRWDTDTQYF. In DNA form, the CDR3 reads TGTGCCTGGAACAGGTGGGACACAGATACGCAGTATTTT.

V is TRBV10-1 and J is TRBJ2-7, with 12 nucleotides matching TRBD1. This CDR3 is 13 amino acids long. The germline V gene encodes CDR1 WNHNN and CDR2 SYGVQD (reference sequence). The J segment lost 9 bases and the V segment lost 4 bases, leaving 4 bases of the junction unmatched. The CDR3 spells CASSVRDRGLQYF. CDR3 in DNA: TGCGCCAGCAGTGTCCGGGACAGGGGGCTGCAGTACTTC.

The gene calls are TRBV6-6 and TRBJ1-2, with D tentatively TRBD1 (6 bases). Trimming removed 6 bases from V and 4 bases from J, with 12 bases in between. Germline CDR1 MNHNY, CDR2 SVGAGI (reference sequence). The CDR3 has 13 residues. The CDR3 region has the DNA TGTGCCAGCAGCCCGGACAGCGTCTATGGCTACACCTTC. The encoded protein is CASSPDSVYGYTF.